The 26 T cell receptor beta chains listed next were all sequenced from one sample in a study of CD8 T cells in ankylosing spondylitis. TCRdb reprocessed the 5' RACE reads with MiXCR, giving one entry per CDR3 protein. The table records about 130,000 distinct CDR3 sequences, roughly an eighth of them present only once. Sequencing was carried out using blood, either unsorted or a sorted T cell fraction (not recorded which). These receptor sequences come from a female donor with ankylosing spondylitis or in good health (not recorded which).

The rearrangement links TRBV5-1 to TRBJ2-5; TRBD1 agrees at 8 bases. CDR1 is SGHRS and CDR2 is YFSETQ in the germline V gene. V dropped 8 bases and J dropped 0; count of bases not matched to a gene: 6. CDR3 size: 14 residues. The CDR3 region is CASSQGQDQETQYF. In nucleotides, the CDR3 is TGCGCCAGTTCTCAGGGACAGGACCAAGAGACCCAGTACTTC.

The chain is built from TRBV30 and TRBJ1-1, with TRBD1 as a possible D gene (5 bases). Germline assignment: CDR1 GTSNPN and CDR2 SVGIG (reference sequence). The CDR3 contains 13 residues. The V end lost 5 bases, the J end lost 0 bases, and 10 bases lay between the germline ends. The CDR3 sequence: CAWSPQVNTEAFF. CDR3 nucleotides: TGTGCCTGGTCTCCACAGGTGAACACTGAAGCTTTCTTT.

This chain links TRBV6-4 with TRBJ1-6; 7 bases are shared with TRBD1. Germline CDR1 MRHNA, CDR2 SNTAGT. The CDR3 is 15 residues long. V lost 2 bases, J lost 8 bases, and 6 bases stayed unmatched. CDR3 amino acids: CASSDGTAVYSPLHF. CDR3 nucleotides: TGTGCCAGCAGTGACGGGACAGCTGTCTATTCACCCCTCCACTTT.

V is TRBV18 and J is TRBJ2-5; TRBD1 agrees at 12 bases. The trim removed 3 bases at V and 0 bases at J, leaving 8 bases unmatched. The length of the CDR3 is 18 residues. CDR1 and CDR2 from the germline V gene are KGHSH and LQKENI. The CDR3 DNA is TGTGCCAGCTCACCCTTTGGGACAGGGGGCCTGTACCAAGAGACCCAGTACTTC. Its protein is CASSPFGTGGLYQETQYF.

This clonotype was seen ten or more times. The chain has TRBV29-1 and TRBJ2-3; D remains ambiguous. Germline loops: CDR1 SQVTM, CDR2 ANQGSEA. CDR3 length: 13 amino acids. The V end was cut by 6 bases, the J end by 0 bases, with 10 bases between. CDR3 nucleotides: TGCAGCGTCGCGGTAGCTAGCACAGATACGCAGTATTTT. This translates into CSVAVASTDTQYF.

This clonotype appeared a few times. The chain has TRBV28 and TRBJ1-1, with 7 bases aligning to TRBD1. The V and J ends lost 2 bases and 1 base, in that order; junction bases with no gene match: 4. Germline V gene data show CDR1 as MDHEN and CDR2 as SYDVKM. This CDR3 spans 15 amino acids. In nucleotides, the CDR3 is TGTGCCAGCAGTTTACCGGGACAGCCGAACACTGAAGCTTTCTTT. Its translation is CASSLPGQPNTEAFF.

The table lists this clonotype with a few counts. The chain has TRBV28 and TRBJ2-5; 8 bases are shared with TRBD1. J lost 3 bases, V lost 7 bases, and 4 bases had no gene match. Germline loops: CDR1 MDHEN, CDR2 SYDVKM. The CDR3 runs to 13 residues. The CDR3 region has the DNA TGTGCCAGCACCTTGACAGGGGAAGAGACCCAGTACTTC. It specifies CASTLTGEETQYF.

This chain joins TRBV20-1 and TRBJ2-7, with D possibly TRBD1 on 5 matching bases. Germline CDR1 DFQATT, CDR2 SNEGSKA (reference sequence). The V and J ends lost 0 bases and 2 bases respectively, with 5 bases between them. The length of the CDR3 is 12 residues. CDR3 in amino acids: CSARETAYEQYF. The DNA of the CDR3 is TGCAGTGCTAGAGAGACAGCCTACGAGCAGTACTTC.

The rearrangement links TRBV2 to TRBJ2-2; weak D call: TRBD2 (5 bases). Trimming removed 2 bases at V and 2 bases at J, with 15 bases between. CDR1 and CDR2 (germline): SNHLY, FYNNEI. The CDR3 is 17 amino acids. CDR3 protein: CASSETRARLNTGELFF. CDR3 DNA sequence: TGTGCCAGCAGTGAAACGAGGGCAAGACTTAACACCGGGGAGCTGTTTTTT.

This clonotype came up a few times. The V gene is TRBV5-6, the J gene TRBJ2-3, with D possibly being TRBD2 (5 bases). The germline gives CDR1 SGHDT, CDR2 YYEEEE. The V end lost 6 bases, the J end lost 4 bases, and 12 bases lay between the germline ends. This CDR3 is built from 13 residues. Written as DNA, the CDR3 is TGTGCCAGCATGGACTGGGCTTCAGATACGCAGTATTTT. This codes for CASMDWASDTQYF.

This clonotype was seen at least ten times. The V and J genes are TRBV12-3 or TRBV12-4 and TRBJ2-2; possible D gene TRBD2, 6 bases. The CDR3 loop spans 15 amino acids. The V and J ends lost 3 bases and 0 bases respectively, with 8 bases between them. DNA of the CDR3: TGTGCCAGCAGTTTCGGGAGTGCGAACACCGGGGAGCTGTTTTTT. The encoded protein is CASSFGSANTGELFF.

This clonotype was recorded at least ten times. This chain joins TRBV5-1 and TRBJ2-3; the match to TRBD2 covers 9 bases. V was pared by 1 base and J by 4 bases, with 4 bases of the junction left unmatched. Looked up from germline, CDR1 is SGHRS and CDR2 is YFSETQ. The CDR3 length is 15 residues. CDR3 coding DNA: TGCGCCAGCAGCTTGTTGGGACTAGCCGCAGATACGCAGTATTTT. Translated: CASSLLGLAADTQYF.

This clonotype has more than one count but fewer than ten. J is TRBJ2-1 and V is TRBV20-1, with 8 bases lining up with TRBD2. CDR1 and CDR2 from the germline V gene are DFQATT and SNEGSKA (reference sequence). The CDR3 covers 14 residues. V lost 5 bases to trimming and J lost 3 bases; unmatched junction nucleotides: 6. The CDR3 bases are TGCAGTGCTCCCTATAGCGGGGACTACAATGAGCAGTTCTTC. Its translation is CSAPYSGDYNEQFF.

In this sample, this clonotype turned up many times. V is TRBV4-2 and J is TRBJ2-7, with D unclear. CDR1 is LGHNA, CDR2 YNFKEQ, per germline. The CDR3 runs 13 residues. The V gene lost 0 bases and the J gene lost 7 bases, with 10 bases spanning the gap. This CDR3 is CASSQDFSTEQYF. CDR3 DNA: TGTGCCAGCAGCCAAGATTTTTCTACAGAGCAGTACTTC.

This chain uses TRBV5-5 with TRBJ2-7, with TRBD2 matching over 10 bases. CDR1 and CDR2 (germline): SGHKS, YYEKEE (reference sequence). Germline trimming cut 2 bases from V and 0 bases from J; bases unmatched to any gene: 8. This CDR3 spans 17 amino acids. This CDR3 reads CASSFRTSGESSYEQYF. The CDR3 coding sequence is TGTGCCAGCAGCTTCCGGACTAGCGGTGAATCCTCCTACGAGCAGTACTTC. The full variable domain, completed using reference TRBV5-5 and TRBJ2-7, is DAGVTQSPTHLIKTRGQQVTLRCSPISGHKSVSWYQQVLGQGPQFIFQYYEKEERGRGNFPDRFSARQFPNYSSELNVNALLLGDSALYLCASSFRTSGESSYEQYFGPGTRLTVT.

This sequence joins TRBV28 and TRBJ2-3; TRBD1 agrees at 7 bases. After removal of 5 bases from V and 2 bases from J, the junction contained 10 bases not matched to a gene. CDR3 size: 16 residues. In germline, CDR1 is MDHEN, CDR2 SYDVKM. CDR3 in DNA: TGTGCCAGCAGTCGCGAAGGCAGGGGGTACACAGATACGCAGTATTTT. Amino acid sequence: CASSREGRGYTDTQYF.

This clonotype has a handful of counts. The chain links TRBV5-1 to TRBJ1-6; 7 bases map to TRBD1. The CDR3 is 15 amino acids. Germline trimming cut 4 bases from V and 8 bases from J; bases unmatched to any gene: 9. CDR1 is SGHRS and CDR2 is YFSETQ in the germline V gene. CDR3 sequence: CASSNRQGRDSPLHF. DNA of the CDR3: TGCGCCAGCAGCAACCGACAGGGCAGAGATTCACCCCTCCACTTT.

Written as DNA, the CDR3 is TGTGCCAGCAGCGGAGCGCCCGGGGGAGACTCCTACAATGAGCAGTTCTTC. It yields the protein CASSGAPGGDSYNEQFF. The chain is built from TRBV25-1 and TRBJ2-1; D perhaps matches TRBD2 (6 bases). The germline V gene encodes CDR1 MGHDK and CDR2 SYGVNS. Deletions cut 6 bases from V and 0 bases from J, with 18 bases between. The CDR3 is 17 amino acids.

This clonotype was found many times. The rearrangement uses TRBV20-1 and TRBJ2-3, with D perhaps TRBD2 (6 bases). CDR3 length: 12 residues. The germline gives CDR1 DFQATT, CDR2 SNEGSKA (reference sequence). The V end was cut by 6 bases, the J end by 7 bases, with 14 bases between. In nucleotides, the CDR3 is TGCAGTGCCACCACCGGGAGTTATACGCAGTATTTT. It encodes CSATTGSYTQYF.

The sample holds a few counts of this clonotype. V is TRBV24-1 and J is TRBJ2-2, with D unresolved. The germline gives CDR1 KGHDR, CDR2 SFDVKD. Trimming removed 1 base from V and 6 bases from J, with 14 bases in between. The CDR3 totals 16 residues. The CDR3 loop is CATSDLENSGSGELFF. The CDR3 bases are TGTGCCACCAGTGATTTAGAGAACTCTGGCTCCGGGGAGCTGTTTTTT.

This clonotype turned up a few times. The genes are TRBV30 and TRBJ2-2, with 8 bases lining up with TRBD1. Losses at the gene ends were 2 bases for V and 6 bases for J; bases not matched to a gene: 5. CDR3 length: 14 residues. Germline CDR1 reads GTSNPN; CDR2 reads SVGIG (reference sequence). CDR3: CAWSRGQVAGELFF. The CDR3 DNA reads as TGTGCCTGGAGTCGGGGACAGGTAGCCGGGGAGCTGTTTTTT.

This clonotype showed up just a few times. The genes are TRBV6-5 and TRBJ2-1; D unresolved. V shed 2 bases and J shed 6 bases, with 11 bases lying between them. Germline V lookup: CDR1 MNHEY, CDR2 SVGAGI. CDR3 size: 14 residues. Here the CDR3 reads CASSYPPEANEQFF. The CDR3 DNA follows: TGTGCCAGCAGTTACCCTCCGGAAGCCAATGAGCAGTTCTTC.

This clonotype has only a few counts. The chain couples TRBV21-1 to TRBJ2-5; the table gives TRBD1 as D, unverified against the DNA. TRBV21-1 is labeled a pseudogene. The CDR3 spans 13 residues. As DNA, the CDR3 is TGTGCCACCGTCACACTGTCGGTGGAGACCCAGTACTTC. This gives the protein CATVTLSVETQYF.

This clonotype occurred many times. The genes are TRBV3-1 and TRBJ2-1; D gene ambiguous. The V end lost 4 bases, the J end lost 3 bases, and 10 bases lay between the germline ends. Germline lookup yields CDR1 LGHDT and CDR2 YNNKEL (reference sequence). The CDR3 covers 14 residues. The CDR3 region is CASSLISFYNEQFF. The CDR3, as DNA: TGTGCCAGCAGCCTAATCAGCTTCTACAATGAGCAGTTCTTC.

This clonotype was observed once. The genes are TRBV29-1 and TRBJ2-6; TRBD1 agrees at 7 bases. The ends lost 4 bases at V and 0 bases at J; junction bases unmatched: 9. The CDR3 totals 17 residues. Germline V gene lookup returns CDR1 SQVTM and CDR2 ANQGSEA. The CDR3 region has the DNA TGCAGCGTTGGGGGGACAGCCTTTGGCTCTGGGGCCAACGTCCTGACTTTC. It translates to CSVGGTAFGSGANVLTF.

This clonotype was seen many times. The V gene is TRBV20-1, the J gene TRBJ2-7; D not resolved. This CDR3 spans 14 amino acids. V was shortened by 0 bases and J by 1 base, with 10 bases between the two germline ends. CDR1 and CDR2 (germline): DFQATT, SNEGSKA (reference sequence). CDR3 sequence: CSARDVRDSYEQYF. The CDR3 DNA is TGCAGTGCTAGAGATGTTAGGGATTCCTACGAGCAGTACTTC.